A single sample gave rise to the 5 T cell receptor beta chains below, sequenced in a study of T cell responses to AZD1222 COVID-19 vaccine. This table comes from immunoSEQ multiplex PCR, and its TCRdb copy is limited to in-frame clones, with some not included. The table lists about 30,000 clones, about 93% of them singletons. Material: peripheral blood, obtained on day 0 of AZD1222 vaccination. These receptors were obtained from an adult in good health.

The chain has TRBV30 and TRBJ2-1; the match to TRBD1 covers 7 bases. Germline CDR1 reads GTSNPN; CDR2 reads SVGIG (reference sequence). This CDR3 is built from 10 residues. J was trimmed by 10 bases and V by 6 bases; bases with no gene match: 3. The CDR3 loop reads CACLQGEQFF. The CDR3 coding sequence is TGTGCCTGCCTACAGGGGGAGCAGTTCTTC.

This chain links TRBV28 with TRBJ2-7, with TRBD2 matching over 10 bases. Trimming took 7 bases from V and 4 from J; bases not matched to a gene: 13. Germline V lookup: CDR1 MDHEN, CDR2 SYDVKM. CDR3 length: 16 amino acids. Here the CDR3 DNA reads TGTGCCAGCACCTTAGGGTCGGCTAGCGGGGGTTACGAGCAGTACTTC. Its protein product is CASTLGSASGGYEQYF.

The CDR3 loop is CASSAIGQGASETQYF. As DNA, the CDR3 is TGTGCCAGCAGCGCCATCGGACAGGGGGCTAGCGAGACCCAGTACTTC. The chain links TRBV2 to TRBJ2-5; 11 bases match TRBD1. The J segment lost 5 bases and the V segment lost 6 bases, leaving 11 bases of the junction unmatched. The germline gives CDR1 SNHLY, CDR2 FYNNEI. CDR3 size: 16 residues. Combining the CDR3 with reference TRBV2 and TRBJ2-5 gives the whole variable domain EPEVTQTPSHQVTQMGQEVILRCVPISNHLYFYWYRQILGQKVEFLVSFYNNEISEKSEIFDDQFSVERPDGSNFTLKIRSTKLEDSAMYFCASSAIGQGASETQYFGPGTRLLVL.

This clone appeared a single time. The chain couples TRBV4-1 to TRBJ1-1, with 11 bases that match TRBD1. Germline trimming cut 1 base from V and 2 bases from J; bases unmatched to any gene: 3. The CDR3 covers 16 residues. Germline CDR1 is MGHRA and CDR2 is YSYEKL. The CDR3 nucleotides read TGCGCCAGCAGCCAAGCGGGGACAGGGGGAAACACTGAAGCTTTCTTT. Translation gives CASSQAGTGGNTEAFF.

The chain couples TRBV6-5 to TRBJ2-1, with D unresolved. CDR1 is MNHEY and CDR2 is SVGAGI in the germline V gene. There are 13 residues in the CDR3. Trimming removed 0 bases at V and 6 bases at J, with 6 bases between. The CDR3 region has the DNA TGTGCCAGCAGTTACTCGAAGAGCAATGAGCAGTTCTTC. Its protein product is CASSYSKSNEQFF.